The 25 T cell receptor beta chains below all came from one sample that was sequenced in a study of blood T cell repertoires in COVID-19 (dated by TCRdb to the early 2020s). The library was obtained by the immunoSEQ multiplex PCR assay. Not all clones reach the TCRdb copy of this immuneACCESS table, which keeps in-frame sequences only. Checked studies attribute under half of the gap to unresolved V genes and leave the rest unexplained. The sample table lists 170,000 or so clones, roughly 86% of them with a count of one. Approximately 0.62% of the sample comes from the top ten. The source material was peripheral blood. The receptors derive from a man aged 55-75 years with COVID-19, enrolled during active disease.

J is TRBJ1-6 and V is TRBV3-1 (or the pseudogene TRBV3-2); 7 bases are a match to TRBD1. CDR1 and CDR2 (germline): LGHDT, YNNKEL (reference sequence). The CDR3 has 16 amino acids. V dropped 1 base and J dropped 9; count of bases not matched to a gene: 9. Here the CDR3 reads CASSQVGGRNSSPLHF. CDR3 sequence (DNA): TGTGCCAGCAGCCAAGTAGGGGGCAGGAACTCTTCACCCCTCCACTTT.

The chain combines TRBV13 with TRBJ2-7; perhaps TRBD2 as D (7 bases). Trimming took 5 bases from V and 7 from J, leaving 18 bases between them. The CDR3 has 14 amino acids. Germline CDR1 reads PRHDT; CDR2 reads FYEKMQ (reference sequence). The CDR3 is CASSPNGGRGEQYF. CDR3 nucleotides: TGTGCCAGCAGCCCCAACGGGGGGCGCGGTGAGCAGTACTTC.

The rearrangement links TRBV28 to TRBJ1-5; 7 bases agree with TRBD1. The CDR3 spans 15 residues. V shed 5 bases, J shed 0 bases, and the junction held 4 bases outside the gene matches. CDR1 is MDHEN, CDR2 SYDVKM, per germline. The CDR3: CASSRQGNSNQPQHF. As DNA, the CDR3 is TGTGCCAGCAGTCGACAGGGTAATAGCAATCAGCCCCAGCATTTT.

The chain carries TRBV19 and TRBJ1-1; TRBD1 matches 11 bases. CDR1 and CDR2 (germline): LNHDA, SQIVND (reference sequence). The CDR3 totals 15 residues. V lost 5 bases, J lost 4 bases, and 6 bases stayed unmatched. The CDR3 here is CASSLGTGGRTEAFF. In nucleotides, the CDR3 is TGTGCCAGTAGTCTAGGGACAGGGGGACGCACTGAAGCTTTCTTT. Supplemented by reference TRBV19 and TRBJ1-1, the full variable domain reads DGGITQSPKYLFRKEGQNVTLSCEQNLNHDAMYWYRQDPGQGLRLIYYSQIVNDFQKGDIAEGYSVSREKKESFPLTVTSAQKNPTAFYLCASSLGTGGRTEAFFGQGTRLTVV.

This rearrangement joins TRBV12-3 or TRBV12-4 to TRBJ2-5, with D uncertain. The CDR3 is 12 amino acids. V lost 6 bases to trimming and J lost 4 bases, with 9 bases between them. The CDR3 sequence: CASSQVLETQYF. The DNA of the CDR3 is TGTGCCAGCAGCCAGGTTCTAGAGACCCAGTACTTC.

This chain links TRBV24-1 with TRBJ2-1; 11 nucleotides agree with TRBD2. CDR1 is KGHDR and CDR2 is SFDVKD in the germline V gene. This CDR3 region has 14 residues. V gave up 4 bases and J gave up 7 bases; unmatched junction bases: 2. As DNA, the CDR3 is TGTGCCACCAGTGACCCTAGCGGGAGGAATGAGCAGTTCTTC. Its translation: CATSDPSGRNEQFF.

J is TRBJ1-6 and V is TRBV18, with 9 bases that match TRBD1. The germline V gene has CDR1 KGHSH and CDR2 LQKENI. The CDR3 loop spans 14 amino acids. Trimming cost V 3 bases and J 7 bases; bases outside gene matches: 1. As DNA, the CDR3 is TGTGCCAGCTCACCGACAGGGGGGAATTCACCCCTCCACTTT. Translating it yields CASSPTGGNSPLHF.

For this clone: The junction does not match germline at one end; this may be a read error. The V gene is TRBV7-7, the J gene TRBJ2-2, with D perhaps TRBD2 (5 bases). Germline CDR1 SSHAT, CDR2 FNYEAQ (reference sequence). The CDR3 totals 11 residues. The CDR3 spells CASTSTGELFF. CDR3 DNA sequence: TGTGCTAGCACTAGCACCGGGGAGCTGTTTTTT.

This clone was seen at least ten times. V is TRBV18 and J is TRBJ1-1, with 9 nucleotides matching TRBD1. The germline CDR1 and CDR2 sequences are KGHSH and LQKENI. This CDR3 spans 14 amino acids. With V trimmed by 2 bases and J by 7 bases, 5 bases remained unmatched. CDR3 DNA: TGTGCCAGCTCACCAACCACGGGACAGGGTGAAGCTTTCTTT. It specifies CASSPTTGQGEAFF.

The chain is built from TRBV7-3 and TRBJ2-6; D remains unclear. Looked up from germline, CDR1 is SGHTA and CDR2 is FQGTGA. V was cut by 5 bases and J by 0 bases, with 14 bases left in between. The CDR3 has 17 residues. The CDR3 sequence: CASSPIHLLSGANVLTF. The CDR3 DNA is TGTGCCAGCAGCCCAATACACCTCCTCTCTGGGGCCAACGTCCTGACTTTC. The complete variable domain, with remaining parts taken from reference TRBV7-3 and TRBJ2-6, reads GAGVSQTPSNKVTEKGKYVELRCDPISGHTALYWYRQSLGQGPEFLIYFQGTGAADDSGLPNDRFFAVRPEGSVSTLKIQRTERGDSAVYLCASSPIHLLSGANVLTFGAGSRLTVL.

Here the CDR3 DNA reads TGTGCCAGCAGTTCTACGACCGGGGGGTGGTACGAGCAGTACTTC. As protein: CASSSTTGGWYEQYF. J is TRBJ2-7 and V is TRBV27, with TRBD2 matching over 7 bases. Per the germline V gene, CDR1 is MNHEY and CDR2 is SMNVEV (reference sequence). J lost 4 bases, V lost 4 bases, and 10 bases had no gene match. The CDR3 contains 15 residues.

The chain couples TRBV28 to TRBJ1-1; TRBD1 matches 7 bases. The germline gives CDR1 MDHEN, CDR2 SYDVKM. Trimming took 6 bases from V and 1 from J; bases not matched to a gene: 11. The CDR3 covers 16 residues. CDR3: CASSRVGTEWNTEAFF. CDR3 sequence (DNA): TGTGCCAGCAGCCGGGTAGGGACAGAATGGAACACTGAAGCTTTCTTT.

This chain links TRBV19 with TRBJ1-1, with D perhaps matching TRBD1 (6 bases). Trimming took off 10 bases at V and 6 bases at J, with 36 bases between the two ends. CDR1 is LNHDA, CDR2 SQIVND, per germline (reference sequence). There are 19 residues in the CDR3. As DNA, the CDR3 is TGTGCCACCAAAGTGAGGCCTAAGGCAGGACCAGGGGAAGTTGCTGAAGCTTTCTTT. Translating it yields CATKVRPKAGPGEVAEAFF.

This clone has only one observation. The gene calls are TRBV10-2 and TRBJ2-7; 10 bases are a match to TRBD1. With V trimmed by 8 bases and J by 5 bases, 6 bases remained unmatched. There are 13 residues in the CDR3. The germline V gene has CDR1 WSHSY and CDR2 SAAADI. The CDR3 DNA follows: TGCGCCAGCGCCGGGACAGGGGTTCACGAGCAGTACTTC. Its translation: CASAGTGVHEQYF.

This clone appeared a single time. The chain uses TRBV6-2 or TRBV6-3 and TRBJ1-1, with 8 bases matching TRBD1. V gave up 5 bases and J gave up 1 base; unmatched junction bases: 6. Germline values: CDR1 MNHEY, CDR2 SVGEGT. The CDR3 consists of 15 residues. The DNA of the CDR3 is TGTGCCAGCAGTCTGCCGGGACAGGCGAACACTGAAGCTTTCTTT. This translates into CASSLPGQANTEAFF.

CDR3 loop: CASSQDRGTSTGNTIYF. The CDR3 DNA is TGCGCCAGCAGCCAAGATAGGGGGACATCAACTGGAAACACCATATATTTT. The chain is built from TRBV4-3 and TRBJ1-3; perhaps TRBD1 as D (6 bases). The CDR3 length is 17 residues. The germline V gene has CDR1 LGHNA and CDR2 YSLEER. With 0 bases removed from V and 2 bases from J, the gap between germline ends came to 14 bases.

In DNA form, the CDR3 reads TGTGCCAGCAGCTTGTCAGGGATGGGCGCCTACAATGAGCAGTTCTTC. The encoded protein is CASSLSGMGAYNEQFF. The chain joins TRBV7-3 to TRBJ2-1; a possible D gene is TRBD1 (5 bases). The CDR3 spans 16 residues. In germline, CDR1 is SGHTA, CDR2 FQGTGA. V lost 3 bases and J 2 bases, leaving 14 bases between the germline ends.

The chain employs TRBV11-2 and TRBJ1-1; D may be TRBD1 (6 bases). Trimming took 2 bases from V and 4 from J, leaving 8 bases between them. The CDR3 is 13 residues long. CDR1 and CDR2 from the germline V gene are SGHAT and FQNNGV. The CDR3 coding sequence is TGTGCCAGCAGCTTAAGGACAGTCACTGAAGCTTTCTTT. Translation gives CASSLRTVTEAFF.

J is TRBJ1-1 and V is TRBV10-3; D might be TRBD1 (5 bases). From germline, CDR1 is ENHRY and CDR2 SYGVKD. This CDR3 has 13 amino acids. The V and J ends lost 10 bases and 0 bases respectively, with 12 bases between them. CDR3 nucleotide sequence: TGTGCCACCTGCAGGGTTATGAACACTGAAGCTTTCTTT. Amino acid sequence: CATCRVMNTEAFF.

This chain connects TRBV7-6 to TRBJ1-1; the match to TRBD1 covers 7 bases. In germline, CDR1 is SGHVS, CDR2 FNYEAQ. This CDR3 spans 13 amino acids. V lost 5 bases, J lost 8 bases, and 8 bases stayed unmatched. The CDR3: CASSPRTGLEAFF. The CDR3, as DNA: TGTGCCAGCAGCCCAAGGACAGGTTTAGAAGCTTTCTTT.

CDR3 coding DNA: TGTGCCAGCAGTTTCGGCGGGCCCATATATTTT. Encoded protein: CASSFGGPIYF. The chain couples TRBV28 to TRBJ1-3; D gene unclear. Germline lookup yields CDR1 MDHEN and CDR2 SYDVKM. The CDR3 sequence is 11 residues long. With 3 bases removed from V and 11 bases from J, the gap between germline ends came to 8 bases.

The chain uses TRBV7-2 and TRBJ2-1, with 13 bases matching TRBD2. The trim removed 5 bases at V and 7 bases at J, leaving 5 bases unmatched. This CDR3 is 15 amino acids long. The germline gives CDR1 SGHTA, CDR2 FQGNSA. The CDR3 reads CASSQLAGGVNEQFF. Here the CDR3 DNA reads TGTGCCAGCAGCCAACTAGCGGGAGGGGTAAATGAGCAGTTCTTC.

The chain employs TRBV7-2 and TRBJ2-7, with D perhaps matching TRBD2 (5 bases). The CDR3 is 16 amino acids. Per germline, CDR1 SGHTA and CDR2 FQGNSA. V dropped 2 bases and J dropped 0 bases, with 14 bases sitting between them. The CDR3, as DNA: TGTGCCAGCAGCTTAATGTCCAGCGGTAGCTCCTACGAGCAGTACTTC. Residues: CASSLMSSGSSYEQYF.

V and J are TRBV28 and TRBJ2-3; 16 nucleotides match TRBD2. Germline trimming cut 5 bases from V and 6 bases from J; bases unmatched to any gene: 8. The CDR3 runs 17 residues. The germline CDR1 and CDR2 sequences are MDHEN and SYDVKM. The CDR3 sequence: CASSPPGTSGGADTQYF. CDR3 DNA: TGTGCCAGCAGTCCGCCTGGGACTAGCGGGGGGGCGGATACGCAGTATTTT.

This clone occurred once. The rearrangement uses TRBV19 and TRBJ1-1; D is perhaps TRBD1 (5 bases). Trimming cost V 5 bases and J 4 bases, with 20 bases left between them. The CDR3 consists of 16 residues. Per germline, CDR1 LNHDA and CDR2 SQIVND (reference sequence). The CDR3 sequence: CASSPQPGGVGTEAFF. In DNA form, the CDR3 reads TGTGCCAGTAGTCCCCAACCGGGGGGGGTCGGCACTGAAGCTTTCTTT. Full variable domain (rest looked up from reference TRBV19 and TRBJ1-1): DGGITQSPKYLFRKEGQNVTLSCEQNLNHDAMYWYRQDPGQGLRLIYYSQIVNDFQKGDIAEGYSVSREKKESFPLTVTSAQKNPTAFYLCASSPQPGGVGTEAFFGQGTRLTVV.